This T cell receptor (beta chain) was sequenced for a study of response to subunit inactivated influenza vaccine. TCRdb processed the RT-PCR reads anew with MiXCR; each CDR3 protein has one entry. The sample consists of 500,000 to 750,000 distinct CDR3 sequences, approximately 15% of them appearing once. The CDR3 covers 16 residues. With 7 bases clipped from V and 6 bases from J, the junction kept 14 bases outside the gene matches. Study-wide results and limits: Authors suggested each seasonal influenza vaccination recruits few new T cells.

Details on this clonotype: The antigen is unknown.

The input for sequencing was PBMCs from blood, taken approximately 13 days after vaccination. The chain recombines TRBV12-3 or TRBV12-4 with TRBJ2-1, with 8 bases matching TRBD1. The source of this sequence is a man over 45 who received an inactivated influenza vaccine. In DNA form, the CDR3 reads TGTGCCAGCATCCTAACGTGGACAGGGCCCTTCAATGAGCAGTTCTTC. It is translated as CASILTWTGPFNEQFF.